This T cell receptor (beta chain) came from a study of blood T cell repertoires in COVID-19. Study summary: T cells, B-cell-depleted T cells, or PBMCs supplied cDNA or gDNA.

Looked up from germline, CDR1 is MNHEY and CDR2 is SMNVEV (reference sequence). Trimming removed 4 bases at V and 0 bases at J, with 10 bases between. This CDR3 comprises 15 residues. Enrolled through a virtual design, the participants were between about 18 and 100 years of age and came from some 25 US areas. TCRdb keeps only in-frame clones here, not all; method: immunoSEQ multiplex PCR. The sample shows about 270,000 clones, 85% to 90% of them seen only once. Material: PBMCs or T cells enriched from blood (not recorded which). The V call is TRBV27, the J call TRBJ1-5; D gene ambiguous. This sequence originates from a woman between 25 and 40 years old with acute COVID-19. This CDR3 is CASSSYGDSNQPQHF. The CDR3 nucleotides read TGTGCCAGCAGTTCTTATGGAGATAGCAATCAGCCCCAGCATTTT.